Listed here is a single TCR beta chain. What it binds is not known. The data were taken from a study of CD8 T cells in ankylosing spondylitis. Study-wide results and limits: Significant enrichment of disease-linked clones was reportedly seen in matched ankylosing spondylitis synovial fluid.

Germline CDR1 reads SNHLY; CDR2 reads FYNNEI. V lost 6 bases, J lost 6 bases, and 14 bases lay in between. The CDR3 covers 14 residues. Researchers built TCR beta libraries using quantitative 5'-RACE with molecular barcodes. TCRdb fed the 5' RACE reads into MiXCR, producing one record per CDR3 protein. The table shows roughly 240,000 distinct CDR3 sequences, with roughly a third occurring only once. Material for sequencing was blood, either unsorted or a sorted T cell fraction (not recorded which). The TCR was taken from a male donor with ankylosing spondylitis or in good health (not recorded which). V is TRBV2 and J is TRBJ2-2, with a possible D match to TRBD1 (6 bases). The CDR3 DNA reads as TGTGCCAGCAGAGACGGACAGCTTCCCGGGGAGCTGTTTTTT. It specifies CASRDGQLPGELFF.